This T cell receptor (beta chain) was observed in a study of blood T cell repertoires in COVID-19. Patients of the Seattle cohort, enrolled during active infection, were followed longitudinally. The repertoire was sequenced with immunoSEQ multiplex PCR; TCRdb's copy has only in-frame clones and lacks some. The sample has roughly 110,000 clones; over 60% are singletons. This CDR3 has 15 amino acids. Trimming took 5 bases from V and 3 from J; bases not matched to a gene: 9. Germline CDR1 is SGHRS and CDR2 is YFSETQ. The clonotype was recovered from a man at least 80 years old with COVID-19, enrolled during active disease. The V and J genes are TRBV5-1 and TRBJ2-7, with 9 bases lining up with TRBD1. The specimen sequenced was peripheral blood. The CDR3 nucleotides are TGCGCCAGCAGACCGAATGCGGGACAGGGCTACGAGCAGTACTTC. It specifies CASRPNAGQGYEQYF.